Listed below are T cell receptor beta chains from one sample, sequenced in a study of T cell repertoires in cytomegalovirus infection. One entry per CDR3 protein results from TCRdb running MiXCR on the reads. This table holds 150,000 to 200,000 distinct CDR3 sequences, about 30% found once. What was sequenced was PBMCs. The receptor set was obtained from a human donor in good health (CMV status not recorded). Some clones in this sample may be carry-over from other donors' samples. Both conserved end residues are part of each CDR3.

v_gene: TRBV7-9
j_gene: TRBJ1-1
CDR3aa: CASSRGRDTEAFF

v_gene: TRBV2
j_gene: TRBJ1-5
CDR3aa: CASSEFLGPQHF

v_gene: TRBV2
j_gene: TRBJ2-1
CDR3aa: CASRAASYNEQFF

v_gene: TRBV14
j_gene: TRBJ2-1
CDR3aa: CASSLTGTGYNEQFF

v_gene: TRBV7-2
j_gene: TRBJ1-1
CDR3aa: CASSLDVGDEAFF

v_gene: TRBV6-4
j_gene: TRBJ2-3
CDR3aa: CASRAAGAHTDTQYF

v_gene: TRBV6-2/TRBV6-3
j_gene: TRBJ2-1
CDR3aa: CASSYEGYSYNEQFF

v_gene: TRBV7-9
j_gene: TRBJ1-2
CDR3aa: CASSPDYGYTF

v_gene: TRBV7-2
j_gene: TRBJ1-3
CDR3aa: CASSLTGTTIYF

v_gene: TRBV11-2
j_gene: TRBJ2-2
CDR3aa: CASSLGALGGGELFF

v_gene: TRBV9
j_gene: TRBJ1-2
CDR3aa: CASSADLTNYGYTF

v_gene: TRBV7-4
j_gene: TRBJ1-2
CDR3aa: CASSSDGDGYTF

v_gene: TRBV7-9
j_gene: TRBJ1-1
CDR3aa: CASSPRGGRQITEAFF

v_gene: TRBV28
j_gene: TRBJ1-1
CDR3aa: CASSLPGDTEAFF

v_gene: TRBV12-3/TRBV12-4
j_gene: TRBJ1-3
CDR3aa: CASSLRFGGNTIYF

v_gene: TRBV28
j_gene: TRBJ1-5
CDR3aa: CASSSGNQPQHF

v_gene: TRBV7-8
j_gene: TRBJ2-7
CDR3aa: CASSLTGGGVYEQYF

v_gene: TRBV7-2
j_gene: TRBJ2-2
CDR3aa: CASSLSPSGDTGELFF

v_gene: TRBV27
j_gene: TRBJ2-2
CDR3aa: CASSLYGTVKDTGELFF

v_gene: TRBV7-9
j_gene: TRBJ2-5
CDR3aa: CASMLSAQETQYF